Listed here are 22 T cell receptor beta chains from one sample, sequenced in a study of blood T cell repertoires in COVID-19 (dated by TCRdb to 2018 to 2021). Receptor libraries were prepared by the immunoSEQ multiplex PCR assay. The table was pulled from immuneACCESS by TCRdb, which kept in-frame rearrangements only. Such tables lose some clones; where checked, under half of the loss comes from unresolved V genes, and the rest has no known cause. A total of about 300,000 clones appear in this sample, 70% to 90% of them only once. The ten largest clones add up to approximately 6.6% of the sample. Material for sequencing was peripheral blood. These receptor sequences come from a woman in her thirties who had recovered from COVID-19.

This clone has a single count. This sequence joins TRBV28 and TRBJ1-5; no reliable D call. The V gene lost 6 bases and the J gene lost 2 bases, with 17 bases spanning the gap. The CDR3 covers 16 residues. Germline lookup yields CDR1 MDHEN and CDR2 SYDVKM. This chain's CDR3 is CASRRSRGARNQPQHF. In DNA form, the CDR3 reads TGTGCCAGCAGACGGAGCCGGGGAGCCCGCAATCAGCCCCAGCATTTT.

The chain is built from TRBV7-2 and TRBJ1-2; 8 bases map to TRBD1. The CDR3 sequence is 15 residues long. Germline CDR1 and CDR2: SGHTA and FQGNSA. V was clipped by 3 bases and J by 5 bases; unmatched bases: 8. CDR3 region: CASSFQTGAFYGYTF. The CDR3 bases are TGTGCCAGCAGCTTCCAGACAGGGGCCTTTTATGGCTACACCTTC.

V is TRBV4-1 and J is TRBJ1-1; 8 bases line up with TRBD1. Germline V CDR1 and CDR2: MGHRA, YSYEKL. This CDR3 comprises 17 residues. V lost 4 bases and J lost 7; bases outside the gene matches: 17. The CDR3 bases are TGCGCCAGCAGCCTTAAGATGGCCTTAGGACAGGGCCATGAAGCTTTCTTT. Encoded protein: CASSLKMALGQGHEAFF.

The gene calls are TRBV10-3 and TRBJ1-3, with D hard to call. The CDR3 is 13 residues long. Trimming took 2 bases from V and 7 from J, leaving 9 bases between them. Germline loops: CDR1 ENHRY, CDR2 SYGVKD. The CDR3 here is CAISEDGVNTIYF. The CDR3 DNA reads as TGTGCCATCAGTGAGGACGGGGTGAACACCATATATTTT.

The rearrangement joins TRBV7-2 to TRBJ2-2, with 8 bases aligning to TRBD2. This CDR3 has 14 residues. Germline trimming cut 3 bases from V and 5 bases from J; bases unmatched to any gene: 2. Germline values: CDR1 SGHTA, CDR2 FQGNSA. Here the CDR3 DNA reads TGTGCCAGCAGCTTGGGCGGGGGGACCGGGGAGCTGTTTTTT. It yields the protein CASSLGGGTGELFF.

The DNA for the CDR3 is TGTGCCAGCAGCCAGAACAGGGGAAACACTGAAGCTTTCTTT. This gives the protein CASSQNRGNTEAFF. The chain links TRBV3-1 (or the pseudogene TRBV3-2) to TRBJ1-1; 7 bases agree with TRBD1. CDR1 is LGHDT, CDR2 YNNKEL, per germline (reference sequence). Trimming cost V 3 bases and J 2 bases; bases outside gene matches: 3. The CDR3 is 14 residues long.

V usage is TRBV6-4 and J usage is TRBJ2-5; 9 bases line up with TRBD1. The CDR3 length is 13 residues. V was pared by 6 bases and J by 4 bases, with 3 bases of the junction left unmatched. Germline assignment: CDR1 MRHNA and CDR2 SNTAGT. The chain's CDR3 is CASSADRGETQYF. The DNA of the CDR3 is TGTGCCAGCAGCGCGGACAGGGGAGAGACCCAGTACTTC.

V usage is TRBV19 and J usage is TRBJ2-1; 9 nucleotides align to TRBD1. CDR1 and CDR2 (germline): LNHDA, SQIVND (reference sequence). This CDR3 has 16 residues. With V trimmed by 5 bases and J by 5 bases, 10 bases remained unmatched. The CDR3 reads CASSPWDRALNNEQFF. The CDR3, as DNA: TGTGCCAGTAGTCCGTGGGACAGGGCGCTTAACAATGAGCAGTTCTTC.

The chain employs TRBV27 and TRBJ2-3, with 12 bases matching TRBD2. The CDR3 has 17 residues. Germline lookup yields CDR1 MNHEY and CDR2 SMNVEV (reference sequence). V shed 3 bases, J shed 2 bases, and the junction held 6 bases outside the gene matches. CDR3 sequence (DNA): TGTGCCAGCAGTTTTTTGGGACTAGCGGGTGCCACAGATACGCAGTATTTT. This gives the protein CASSFLGLAGATDTQYF.

The chain employs TRBV9 and TRBJ1-2, with 10 bases that match TRBD1. The CDR3 is made up of 14 amino acids. CDR1 is SGDLS and CDR2 is YYNGEE in the germline V gene. The V gene end was trimmed by 3 bases and the J gene end by 7 bases; junction bases not matched to a gene: 6. CDR3 DNA sequence: TGTGCCAGCAGCGCCGGGACAGGGGAATTTGGCTACACCTTC. Translating it yields CASSAGTGEFGYTF.

V usage is TRBV7-2 and J usage is TRBJ2-7, with 9 bases that match TRBD1. With V trimmed by 2 bases and J by 3 bases, 8 bases remained unmatched. The CDR3 extends over 16 amino acids. CDR1 is SGHTA and CDR2 is FQGNSA in the germline V gene. The CDR3 DNA reads TGTGCCAGCAGCTTAACACAGGGGGCGCGGGGCTACGAGCAGTACTTC. Translating it yields CASSLTQGARGYEQYF.

The chain links TRBV6-5 to TRBJ2-2; the D gene is possibly TRBD1 (5 bases). Between the trimmed V and J ends, which lost 0 bases and 1 base, there was a span of 9 bases. The CDR3 contains 16 residues. In germline, CDR1 is MNHEY, CDR2 SVGAGI. CDR3 residues: CASSYSPRGNTGELFF. In DNA, the CDR3 is TGTGCCAGCAGTTACTCGCCTAGGGGGAACACCGGGGAGCTGTTTTTT.

This clone has only one observation. This chain links TRBV5-1 with TRBJ1-3; 7 bases match TRBD1. V lost 2 bases and J lost 2; bases outside the gene matches: 1. The CDR3 is made up of 14 amino acids. Germline V gene data show CDR1 as SGHRS and CDR2 as YFSETQ. The DNA of the CDR3 is TGCGCCAGCAGCTTAAGGGGGCCTGGAAACACCATATATTTT. Its translation is CASSLRGPGNTIYF.

This rearrangement joins TRBV27 to TRBJ2-1; D might be TRBD2 (5 bases). Trimming stripped 6 bases from V and 8 bases from J, with 14 bases between. The germline gives CDR1 MNHEY, CDR2 SMNVEV (reference sequence). This CDR3 spans 13 amino acids. CDR3 DNA: TGTGCCAGCAGGGGTAGCGTGGGAGATGAGCAGTTCTTC. Protein: CASRGSVGDEQFF.

This chain links TRBV2 with TRBJ1-2, with TRBD1 as a possible D gene (5 bases). This CDR3 is 13 amino acids long. The germline gives CDR1 SNHLY, CDR2 FYNNEI. V was clipped by 4 bases and J by 3 bases, with 9 bases between them. CDR3 region: CASSAGGYYGYTF. For the CDR3, the DNA is TGTGCCAGCAGTGCCGGGGGGTACTATGGCTACACCTTC.

This chain joins TRBV5-1 and TRBJ2-2, with D tentatively TRBD1 (6 bases). The CDR3 is made up of 17 amino acids. Germline lookup yields CDR1 SGHRS and CDR2 YFSETQ. Trimming removed 5 bases from V and 5 bases from J, with 22 bases in between. CDR3 in DNA: TGCGCCAGCAGTTCACCAACAGGGTCCTTTTGGACCGGGGAGCTGTTTTTT. Its protein product is CASSSPTGSFWTGELFF.

Only one count was recorded for this clone. V is TRBV4-2 and J is TRBJ2-3; 8 bases fit TRBD2. Unmatched junction bases numbered 8, after V lost 0 bases and J lost 6 bases. The CDR3 contains 16 residues. The V gene's germline CDR1 is LGHNA and CDR2 YNFKEQ. The CDR3 here is CASSQDRRGARDTQYF. CDR3 DNA: TGTGCCAGCAGCCAAGATAGGCGGGGGGCCAGGGATACGCAGTATTTT.

The chain carries TRBV11-3 and TRBJ1-5; D is unclear. The CDR3 sequence is 15 residues long. The germline gives CDR1 SGHNT, CDR2 YENEEA. The V gene lost 3 bases and the J gene lost 2 bases, with 11 bases spanning the gap. The CDR3 DNA sequence: TGTGCCAGCAGCTTTTACCCCGGAGGCAATCAGCCCCAGCATTTT. Its protein is CASSFYPGGNQPQHF.

The J gene is TRBJ1-5, the V gene TRBV6-6; 7 bases are shared with TRBD1. Germline lookup yields CDR1 MNHNY and CDR2 SVGAGI (reference sequence). V gave up 4 bases and J gave up 0 bases; unmatched junction bases: 3. The CDR3 covers 15 residues. The CDR3 coding sequence is TGTGCCAGCAGTTTCGACAGGGATAGCAATCAGCCCCAGCATTTT. Amino acid sequence: CASSFDRDSNQPQHF.

In DNA form, the CDR3 reads TGTGCCAGCAGCGTGGACAGTTATAATTCACCCCTCCACTTT. Translated: CASSVDSYNSPLHF. The V and J genes are TRBV9 and TRBJ1-6, with D maybe TRBD1 (6 bases). Between the trimmed V and J ends, which lost 2 bases and 4 bases, there was a span of 7 bases. Per germline, CDR1 SGDLS and CDR2 YYNGEE. The CDR3 has 14 residues.

V and J are TRBV5-4 and TRBJ1-6, with TRBD1 as a possible D gene (5 bases). V shed 4 bases and J shed 14 bases, with 16 bases lying between them. The CDR3 is 13 amino acids. The germline V gene has CDR1 SGHNT and CDR2 YYREEE (reference sequence). CDR3 DNA: TGTGCCAGCAGCCCAGGGACGGAGGGGTCCCTCCACTTT. Amino acids: CASSPGTEGSLHF.

The gene calls are TRBV30 and TRBJ1-2, with D unresolved. The ends were cut back, 5 bases at V and 5 bases at J, with 21 bases in the middle. CDR3 length: 15 amino acids. Germline V gene sequence: CDR1 GTSNPN, CDR2 SVGIG (reference sequence). Here the CDR3 DNA reads TGTGCCTGGGGCCGGAACCAGGTTTATGCGTATGGCTACACCTTC. This gives the protein CAWGRNQVYAYGYTF. Supplemented by reference TRBV30 and TRBJ1-2, the full variable domain reads SQTIHQWPATLVQPVGSPLSLECTVEGTSNPNLYWYRQAAGRGLQLLFYSVGIGQISSEVPQNLSASRPQDRQFILSSKKLLLSDSGFYLCAWGRNQVYAYGYTFGSGTRLTVV.